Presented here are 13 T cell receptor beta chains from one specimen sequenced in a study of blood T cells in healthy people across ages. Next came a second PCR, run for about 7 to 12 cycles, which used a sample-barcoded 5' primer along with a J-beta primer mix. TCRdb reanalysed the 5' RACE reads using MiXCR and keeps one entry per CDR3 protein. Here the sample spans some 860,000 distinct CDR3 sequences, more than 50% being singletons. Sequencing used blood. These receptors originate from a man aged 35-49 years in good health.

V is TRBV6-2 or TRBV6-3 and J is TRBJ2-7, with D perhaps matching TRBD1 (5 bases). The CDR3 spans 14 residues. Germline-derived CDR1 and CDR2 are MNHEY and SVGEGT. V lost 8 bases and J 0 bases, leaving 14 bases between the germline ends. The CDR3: CASGQTESSYEQYF. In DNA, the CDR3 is TGTGCCAGCGGTCAGACAGAGAGCTCCTACGAGCAGTACTTC.

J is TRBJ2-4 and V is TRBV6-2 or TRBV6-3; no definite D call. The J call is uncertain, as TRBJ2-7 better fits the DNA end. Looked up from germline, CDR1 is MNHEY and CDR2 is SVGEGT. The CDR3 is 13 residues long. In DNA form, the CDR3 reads TGTGCCAGCAGTGACTGGCAGTCCTACGAGCAGTACTTC. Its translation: CASSDWQSYEQYF.

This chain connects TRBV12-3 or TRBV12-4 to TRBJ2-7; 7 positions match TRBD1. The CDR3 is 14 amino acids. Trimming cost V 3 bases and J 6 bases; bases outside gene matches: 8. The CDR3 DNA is TGTGCCAGCAGTTTTAGTCGGGACAGCGGCGAGCAGTACTTC. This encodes CASSFSRDSGEQYF.

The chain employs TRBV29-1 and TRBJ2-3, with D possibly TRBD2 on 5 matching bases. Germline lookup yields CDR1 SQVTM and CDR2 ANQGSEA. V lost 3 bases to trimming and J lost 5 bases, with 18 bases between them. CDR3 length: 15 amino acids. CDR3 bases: TGCAGCGTTGATGTCCTAGCCCCGCTTGGAGATACGCAGTATTTT. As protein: CSVDVLAPLGDTQYF.

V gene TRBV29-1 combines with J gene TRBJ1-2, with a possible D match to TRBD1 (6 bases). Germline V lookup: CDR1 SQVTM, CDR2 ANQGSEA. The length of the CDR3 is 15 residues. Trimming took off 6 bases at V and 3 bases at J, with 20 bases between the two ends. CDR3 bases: TGCAGCGTCACACAGGGCGGGGAGATGGACTATGGCTACACCTTC. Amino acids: CSVTQGGEMDYGYTF.

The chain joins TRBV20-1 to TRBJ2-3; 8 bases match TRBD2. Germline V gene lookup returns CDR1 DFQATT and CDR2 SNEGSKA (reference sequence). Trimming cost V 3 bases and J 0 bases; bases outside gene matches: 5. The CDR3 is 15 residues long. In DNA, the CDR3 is TGCAGTGCTAGCTCCCCGGGGGGGAGCACAGATACGCAGTATTTT. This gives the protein CSASSPGGSTDTQYF.

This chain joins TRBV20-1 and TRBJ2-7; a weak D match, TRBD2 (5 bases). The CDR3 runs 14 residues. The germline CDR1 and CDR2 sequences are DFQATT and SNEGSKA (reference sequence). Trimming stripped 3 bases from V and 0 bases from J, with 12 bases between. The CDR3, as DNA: TGCAGTGCTAGGCACACGGGGTCCTCCTACGAGCAGTACTTC. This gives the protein CSARHTGSSYEQYF.

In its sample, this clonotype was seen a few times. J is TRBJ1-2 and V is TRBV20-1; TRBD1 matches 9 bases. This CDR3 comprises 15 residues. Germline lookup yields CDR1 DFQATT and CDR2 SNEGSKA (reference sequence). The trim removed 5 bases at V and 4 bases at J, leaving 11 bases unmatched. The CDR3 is CSAGGTGTNSYGYTF. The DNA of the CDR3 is TGCAGTGCTGGCGGGACAGGGACAAACAGCTATGGCTACACCTTC.

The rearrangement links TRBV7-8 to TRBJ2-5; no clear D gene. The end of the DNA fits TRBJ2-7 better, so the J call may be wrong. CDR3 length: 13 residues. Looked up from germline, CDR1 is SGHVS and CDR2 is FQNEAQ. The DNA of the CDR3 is TGTGCCAGCAGCTTAGAATCCGTCGGCGAGCAGTACTTC. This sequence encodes CASSLESVGEQYF.

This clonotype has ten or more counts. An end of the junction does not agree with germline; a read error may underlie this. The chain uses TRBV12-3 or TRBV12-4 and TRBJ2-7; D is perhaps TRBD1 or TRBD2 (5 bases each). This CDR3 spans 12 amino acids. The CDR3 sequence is CASSSGGYEQYF. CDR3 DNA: TGCGCCAGCAGTAGTGGGGGCTACGAGCAGTACTTC.

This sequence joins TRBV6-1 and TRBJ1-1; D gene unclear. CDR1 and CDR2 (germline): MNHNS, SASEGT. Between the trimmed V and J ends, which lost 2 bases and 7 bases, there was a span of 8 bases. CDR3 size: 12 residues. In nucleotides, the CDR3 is TGTGCCAGCAGTGAATGGCAGATTGAAGCTTTCTTT. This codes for CASSEWQIEAFF.

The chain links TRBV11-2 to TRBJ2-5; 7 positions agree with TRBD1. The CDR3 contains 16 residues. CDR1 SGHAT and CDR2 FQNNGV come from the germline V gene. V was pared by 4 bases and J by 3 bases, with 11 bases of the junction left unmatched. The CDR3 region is CASSSGTATEEETQYF. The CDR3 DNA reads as TGTGCCAGCAGCTCTGGGACAGCCACCGAGGAAGAGACCCAGTACTTC.

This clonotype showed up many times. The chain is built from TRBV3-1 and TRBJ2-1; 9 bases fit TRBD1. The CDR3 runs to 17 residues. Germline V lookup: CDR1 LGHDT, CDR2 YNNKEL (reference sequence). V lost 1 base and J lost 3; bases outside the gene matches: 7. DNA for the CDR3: TGTGCCAGCAGCCAAGCCCGGGGACAGGGAAGCTACAATGAGCAGTTCTTC. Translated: CASSQARGQGSYNEQFF.